The clone carrying this T cell receptor (beta chain) came up a few times. This CDR3 is built from 16 residues. The germline CDR1 and CDR2 sequences are SGHNT and YYREEE (reference sequence). The V and J ends lost 4 bases and 6 bases, in that order; junction bases with no gene match: 13. Every individual TCR cDNA molecule carried its own unique molecular identifier, which allowed correction of PCR and sequencing errors. MiXCR was run by TCRdb on the 5' RACE reads, yielding one entry per CDR3 protein. This table holds about 18,000 distinct CDR3 sequences, about a fifth found once. Time point of the sample: sample taken at primary tumor resection. Whole RNA came from tumor, nontumor lung or frozen PBMC and was sequenced without being sorted. The donor group consisted of 55 to 85 patients who had untreated, early-stage non-small cell lung cancer. This sample stems from a study of spatial heterogeneity in lung cancer. Study summary: Mean representation of each unique TCR and UMI combination in the raw reads exceeded eight occurrences.

This chain links TRBV5-4 with TRBJ1-5; the match to TRBD1 covers 7 bases. This specimen was PBMCs, taken at surgery. The receptor was isolated from a male donor with early-stage non-small cell lung cancer. CDR3 amino acids: CASSEDGGDRAQPQHF. DNA for the CDR3: TGTGCCAGCAGCGAGGATGGGGGAGACAGGGCTCAGCCCCAGCATTTT.